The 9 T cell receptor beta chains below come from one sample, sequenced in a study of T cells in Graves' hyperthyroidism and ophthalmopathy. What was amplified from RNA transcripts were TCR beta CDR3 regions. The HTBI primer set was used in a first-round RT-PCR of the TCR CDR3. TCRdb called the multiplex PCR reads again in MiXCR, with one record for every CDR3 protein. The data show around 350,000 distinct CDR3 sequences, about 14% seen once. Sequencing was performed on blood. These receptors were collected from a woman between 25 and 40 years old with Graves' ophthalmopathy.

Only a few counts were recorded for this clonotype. The CDR3 DNA reads TGTGCCAGCAGCCGATCCGCGAACACCGGGGAGCTGTTTTTT. This codes for CASSRSANTGELFF. The J gene is TRBJ2-2, the V gene TRBV7-6; D is undetermined. This CDR3 is 14 amino acids long. Deletions cut 5 bases from V and 0 bases from J, with 7 bases between. CDR1 and CDR2 from the germline V gene are SGHVS and FNYEAQ. Drawing the rest from reference TRBV7-6 and TRBJ2-2, the complete variable domain is GAGVSQSPRYKVTKRGQDVALRCDPISGHVSLYWYRQALGQGPEFLTYFNYEAQQDKSGLPNDRFSAERPEGSISTLTIQRTEQRDSAMYRCASSRSANTGELFFGEGSRLTVL.

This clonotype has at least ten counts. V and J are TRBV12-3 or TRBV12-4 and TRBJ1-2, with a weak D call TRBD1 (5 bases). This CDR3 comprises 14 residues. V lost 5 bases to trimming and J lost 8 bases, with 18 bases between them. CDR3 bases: TGTGCCAGCAGTCCCGCCGGGGGGGGTAGGGGCTACACCTTC. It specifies CASSPAGGGRGYTF.

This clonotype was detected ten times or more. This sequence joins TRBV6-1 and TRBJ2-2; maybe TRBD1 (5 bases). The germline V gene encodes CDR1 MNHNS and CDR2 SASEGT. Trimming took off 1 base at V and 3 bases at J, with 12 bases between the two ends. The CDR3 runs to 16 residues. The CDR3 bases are TGTGCCAGCAGTGAAGTGGGGCGCAGGTACACCGGGGAGCTGTTTTTT. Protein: CASSEVGRRYTGELFF.

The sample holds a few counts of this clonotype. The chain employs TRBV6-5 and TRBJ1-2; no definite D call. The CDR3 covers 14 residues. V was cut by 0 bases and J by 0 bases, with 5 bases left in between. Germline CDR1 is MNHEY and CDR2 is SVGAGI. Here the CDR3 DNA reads TGTGCCAGCAGTTACTCGTCAGCTAACTATGGCTACACCTTC. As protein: CASSYSSANYGYTF.

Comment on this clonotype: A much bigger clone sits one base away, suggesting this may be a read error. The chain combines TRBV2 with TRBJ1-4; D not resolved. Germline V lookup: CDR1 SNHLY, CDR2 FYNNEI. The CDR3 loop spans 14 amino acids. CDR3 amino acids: CASGAVPTNEQLFF. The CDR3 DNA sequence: TGTGCCAGCGGAGCAGTGCCAACTAATGAACAACTGTTTTTT.

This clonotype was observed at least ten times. CDR3 region: CASSWAGIDQELFF. The CDR3 DNA reads as TGTGCCAGCAGCTGGGCGGGGATAGACCAAGAGCTGTTTTTT. The V and J genes are TRBV11-2 and TRBJ2-2; the D gene is possibly TRBD2 (6 bases). Trimming removed 4 bases at V and 11 bases at J, with 17 bases between. The CDR3 runs to 14 residues. From germline, CDR1 is SGHAT and CDR2 FQNNGV.

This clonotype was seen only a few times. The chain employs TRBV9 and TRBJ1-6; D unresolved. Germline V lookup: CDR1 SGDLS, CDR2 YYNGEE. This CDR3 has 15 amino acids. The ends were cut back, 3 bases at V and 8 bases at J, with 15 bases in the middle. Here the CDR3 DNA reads TGTGCCAGCAGCGCCGCAGAGGACGGATATTCACCCCTCCACTTT. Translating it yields CASSAAEDGYSPLHF.

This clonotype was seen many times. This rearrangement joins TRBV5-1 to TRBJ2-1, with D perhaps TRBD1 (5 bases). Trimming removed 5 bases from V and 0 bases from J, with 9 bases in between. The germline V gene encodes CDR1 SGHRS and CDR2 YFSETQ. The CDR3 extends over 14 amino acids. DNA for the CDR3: TGCGCCAGCAGGTACGACAGCTCCTACAATGAGCAGTTCTTC. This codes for CASRYDSSYNEQFF.

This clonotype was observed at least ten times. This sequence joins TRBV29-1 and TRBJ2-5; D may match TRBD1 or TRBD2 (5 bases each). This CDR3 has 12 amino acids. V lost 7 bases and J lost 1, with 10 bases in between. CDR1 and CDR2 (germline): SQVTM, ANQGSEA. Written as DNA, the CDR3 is TGCAGCGCCGCTGGGGGCCAAGAGACCCAGTACTTC. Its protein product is CSAAGGQETQYF.